The clone carrying this TCR beta chain was seen repeatedly, ten times or more. Its target is unknown. These data belong to a study of OX40 agonist ivuxolimab in advanced cancers. Whole-study context: Patients in dose escalation had liver, melanoma, kidney or head and neck cancers.

Study conclusions and caveats: Partial responders dosed at 0.1-3.0 mg/kg displayed clonal expansion ranking among the lowest.

The CDR3 is 13 residues long. CDR1 MNHEY and CDR2 SVGAGI come from the germline V gene. V lost 7 bases, J lost 7 bases, and 13 bases lay in between. Produced via immunoSEQ multiplex PCR; TCRdb's table is partial and in-frame only. The sample yields approximately 40,000 clones, approximately 80% seen once. Sample: CD4+ or CD8+ T cells sorted from blood, taken in a trial of the OX40 agonist ivuxolimab. The gene calls are TRBV6-5 and TRBJ2-2, with D unresolved. This TCR was recovered from an adult with an advanced solid tumor such as melanoma, head and neck, liver or kidney cancer. The CDR3, as DNA: TGTGCCAGCACCTTGAATGAGAACGGGGAGCTGTTTTTT. It codes for CASTLNENGELFF.